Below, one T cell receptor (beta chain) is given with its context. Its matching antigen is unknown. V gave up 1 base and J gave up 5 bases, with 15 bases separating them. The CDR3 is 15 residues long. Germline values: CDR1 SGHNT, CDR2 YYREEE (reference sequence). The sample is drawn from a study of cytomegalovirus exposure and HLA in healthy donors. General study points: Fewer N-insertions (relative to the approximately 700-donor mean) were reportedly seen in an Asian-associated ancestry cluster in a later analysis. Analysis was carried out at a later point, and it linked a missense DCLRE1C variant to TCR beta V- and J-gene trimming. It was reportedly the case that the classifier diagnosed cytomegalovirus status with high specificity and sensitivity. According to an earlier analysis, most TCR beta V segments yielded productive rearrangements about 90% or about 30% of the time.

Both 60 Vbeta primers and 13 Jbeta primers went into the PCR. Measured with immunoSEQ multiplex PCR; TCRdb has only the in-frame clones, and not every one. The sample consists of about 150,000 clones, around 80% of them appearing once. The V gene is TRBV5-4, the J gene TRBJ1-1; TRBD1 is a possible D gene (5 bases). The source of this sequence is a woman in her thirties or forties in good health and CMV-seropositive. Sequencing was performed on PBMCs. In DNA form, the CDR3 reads TGTGCCAGCAGCTTGATGGCAGGTAAGGGGACTGAAGCTTTCTTT. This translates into CASSLMAGKGTEAFF.